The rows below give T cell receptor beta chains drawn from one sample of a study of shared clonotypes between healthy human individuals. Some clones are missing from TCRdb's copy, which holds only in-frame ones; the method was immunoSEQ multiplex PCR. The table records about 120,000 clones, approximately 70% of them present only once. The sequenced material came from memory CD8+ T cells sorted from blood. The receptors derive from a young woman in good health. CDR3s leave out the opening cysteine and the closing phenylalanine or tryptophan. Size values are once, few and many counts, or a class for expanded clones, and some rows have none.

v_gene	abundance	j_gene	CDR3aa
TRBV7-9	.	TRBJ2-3	ASSPWGGAERGTDTQY
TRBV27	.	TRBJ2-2	ASSSTGRTGELF
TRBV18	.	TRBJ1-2	ASSPNRGKGYT
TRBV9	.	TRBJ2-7	ASSEGTGTYEQY
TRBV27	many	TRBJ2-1	ASRTLNNEQF
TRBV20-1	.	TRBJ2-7	SNPEGYEQY
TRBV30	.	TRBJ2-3	AWSSAGILTDTQY
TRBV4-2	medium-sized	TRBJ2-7	ASSQDDASPSYEQY
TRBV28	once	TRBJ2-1	ASSPLPLDAAPYNEQF
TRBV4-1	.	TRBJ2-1	ASSLRPGGRGTYNEQF